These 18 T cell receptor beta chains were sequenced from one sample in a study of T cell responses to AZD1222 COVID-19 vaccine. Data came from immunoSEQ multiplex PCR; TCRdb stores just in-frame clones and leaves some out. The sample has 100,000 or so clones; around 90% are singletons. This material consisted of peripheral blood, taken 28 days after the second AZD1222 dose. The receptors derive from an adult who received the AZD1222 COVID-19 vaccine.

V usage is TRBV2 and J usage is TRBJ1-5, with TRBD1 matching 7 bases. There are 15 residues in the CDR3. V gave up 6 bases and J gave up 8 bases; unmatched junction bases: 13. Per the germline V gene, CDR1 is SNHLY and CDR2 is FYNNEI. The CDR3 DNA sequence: TGTGCCAGCAGGGACCCCAGGGGGGCGGGAAAGCCCCAGCATTTT. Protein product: CASRDPRGAGKPQHF.

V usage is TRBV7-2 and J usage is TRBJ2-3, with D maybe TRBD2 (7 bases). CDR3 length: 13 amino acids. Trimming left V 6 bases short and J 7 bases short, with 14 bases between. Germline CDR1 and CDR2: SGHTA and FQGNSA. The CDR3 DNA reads TGTGCCAGCAGAACGGGGGGCCCCAATACGCAGTATTTT. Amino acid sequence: CASRTGGPNTQYF.

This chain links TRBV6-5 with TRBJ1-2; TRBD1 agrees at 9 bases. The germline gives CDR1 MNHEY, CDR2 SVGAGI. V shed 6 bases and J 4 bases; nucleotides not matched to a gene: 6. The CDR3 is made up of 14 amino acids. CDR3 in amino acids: CASRTGTGSYGYTF. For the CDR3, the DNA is TGTGCCAGCAGAACCGGGACAGGGTCCTATGGCTACACCTTC.

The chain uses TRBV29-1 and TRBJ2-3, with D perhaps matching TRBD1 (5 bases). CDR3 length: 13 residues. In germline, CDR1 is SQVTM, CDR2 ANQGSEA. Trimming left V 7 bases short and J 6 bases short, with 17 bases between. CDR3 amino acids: CSADASGLDTQYF. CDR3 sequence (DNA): TGCAGCGCCGACGCCTCAGGGTTGGATACGCAGTATTTT.

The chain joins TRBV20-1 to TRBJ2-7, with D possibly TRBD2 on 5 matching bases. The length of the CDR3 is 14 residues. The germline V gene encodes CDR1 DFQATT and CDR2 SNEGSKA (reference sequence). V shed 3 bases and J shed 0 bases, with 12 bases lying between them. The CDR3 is CSASPSTNSYEQYF. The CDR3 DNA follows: TGCAGTGCTAGTCCTAGCACTAACTCCTACGAGCAGTACTTC.

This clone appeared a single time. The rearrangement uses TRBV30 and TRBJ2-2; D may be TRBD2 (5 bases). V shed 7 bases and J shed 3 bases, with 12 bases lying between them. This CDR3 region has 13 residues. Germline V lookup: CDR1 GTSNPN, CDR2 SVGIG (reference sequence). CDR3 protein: CALKGVDTGELFF. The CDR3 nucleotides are TGTGCCTTAAAGGGAGTCGACACCGGGGAGCTGTTTTTT.

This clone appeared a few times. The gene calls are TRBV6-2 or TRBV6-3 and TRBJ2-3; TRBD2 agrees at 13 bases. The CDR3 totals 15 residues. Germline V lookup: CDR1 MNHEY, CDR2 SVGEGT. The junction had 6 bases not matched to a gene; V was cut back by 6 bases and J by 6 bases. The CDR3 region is CASSGLAGAVDTQYF. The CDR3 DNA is TGTGCCAGCAGCGGACTAGCGGGAGCAGTGGATACGCAGTATTTT.

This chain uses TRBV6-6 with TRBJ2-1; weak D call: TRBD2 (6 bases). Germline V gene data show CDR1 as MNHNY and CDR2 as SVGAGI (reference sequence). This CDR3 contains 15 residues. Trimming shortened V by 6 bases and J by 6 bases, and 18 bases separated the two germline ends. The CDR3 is CASRPLGGAGNEQFF. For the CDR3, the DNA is TGTGCCAGCAGACCCCTCGGAGGGGCAGGCAATGAGCAGTTCTTC.

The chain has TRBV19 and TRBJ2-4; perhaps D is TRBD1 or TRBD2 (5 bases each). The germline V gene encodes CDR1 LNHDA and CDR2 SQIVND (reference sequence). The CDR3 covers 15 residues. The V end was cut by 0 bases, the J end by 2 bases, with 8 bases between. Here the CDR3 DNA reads TGTGCCAGTAGTATAGACAGGGAGACCAAAAACATTCAGTACTTC. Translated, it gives CASSIDRETKNIQYF.

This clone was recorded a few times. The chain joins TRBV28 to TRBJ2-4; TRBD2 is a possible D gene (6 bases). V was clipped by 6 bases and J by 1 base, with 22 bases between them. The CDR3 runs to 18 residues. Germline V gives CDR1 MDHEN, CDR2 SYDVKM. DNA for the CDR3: TGTGCCAGCAGACAAAAATCTCTGAGGGAGGATGCCAAAAACATTCAGTACTTC. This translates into CASRQKSLREDAKNIQYF. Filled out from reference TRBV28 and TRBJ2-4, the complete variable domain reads DVKVTQSSRYLVKRTGEKVFLECVQDMDHENMFWYRQDPGLGLRLIYFSYDVKMKEKGDIPEGYSVSREKKERFSLILESASTNQTSMYLCASRQKSLREDAKNIQYFGAGTRLSVL.

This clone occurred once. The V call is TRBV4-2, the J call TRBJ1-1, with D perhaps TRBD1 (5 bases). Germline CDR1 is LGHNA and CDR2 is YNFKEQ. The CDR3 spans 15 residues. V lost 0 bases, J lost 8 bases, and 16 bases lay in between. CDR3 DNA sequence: TGTGCCAGCAGCCAAGATTGGGTAAGGGGCACAGAAGCTTTCTTT. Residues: CASSQDWVRGTEAFF.

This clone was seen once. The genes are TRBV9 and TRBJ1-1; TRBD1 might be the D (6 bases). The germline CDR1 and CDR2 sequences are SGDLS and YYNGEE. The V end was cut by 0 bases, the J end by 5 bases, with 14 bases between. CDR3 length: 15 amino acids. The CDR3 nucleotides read TGTGCCAGCAGCGTAGTAGGGGGTTGGGAGACTGAAGCTTTCTTT. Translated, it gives CASSVVGGWETEAFF.

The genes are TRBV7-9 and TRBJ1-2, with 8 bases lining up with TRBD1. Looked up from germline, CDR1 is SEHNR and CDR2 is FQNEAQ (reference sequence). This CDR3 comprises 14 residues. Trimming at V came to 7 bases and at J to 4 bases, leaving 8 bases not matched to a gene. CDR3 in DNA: TGTGCCAGCACAGGACAGGGAACCACCTATGGCTACACCTTC. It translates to CASTGQGTTYGYTF.

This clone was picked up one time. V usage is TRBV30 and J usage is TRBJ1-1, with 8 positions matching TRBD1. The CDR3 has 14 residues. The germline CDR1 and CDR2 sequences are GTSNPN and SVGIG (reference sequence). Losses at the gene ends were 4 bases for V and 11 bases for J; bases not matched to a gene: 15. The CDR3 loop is CAWNVGQGGRPAFF. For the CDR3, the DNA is TGTGCCTGGAACGTCGGACAGGGAGGACGCCCGGCTTTCTTT. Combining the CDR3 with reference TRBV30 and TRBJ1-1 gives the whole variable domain SQTIHQWPATLVQPVGSPLSLECTVEGTSNPNLYWYRQAAGRGLQLLFYSVGIGQISSEVPQNLSASRPQDRQFILSSKKLLLSDSGFYLCAWNVGQGGRPAFFGQGTRLTVV.

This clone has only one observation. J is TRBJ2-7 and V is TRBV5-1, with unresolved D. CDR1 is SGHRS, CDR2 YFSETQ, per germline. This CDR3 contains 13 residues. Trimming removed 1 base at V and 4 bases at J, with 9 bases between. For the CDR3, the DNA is TGCGCCAGCAGCTTGTCAGGAGAATACGAGCAGTACTTC. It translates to CASSLSGEYEQYF.

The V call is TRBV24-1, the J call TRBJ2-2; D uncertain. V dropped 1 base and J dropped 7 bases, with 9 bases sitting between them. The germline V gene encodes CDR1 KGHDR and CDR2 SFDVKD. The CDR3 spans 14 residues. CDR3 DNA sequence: TGTGCCACCAGTGATTTATGGACGGACGGGGAGCTGTTTTTT. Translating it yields CATSDLWTDGELFF.

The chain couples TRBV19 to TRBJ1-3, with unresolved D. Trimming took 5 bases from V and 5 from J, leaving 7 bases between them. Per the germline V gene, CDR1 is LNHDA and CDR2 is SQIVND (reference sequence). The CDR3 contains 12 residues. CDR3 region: CASSLQRNTIYF. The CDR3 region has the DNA TGTGCCAGTAGTCTCCAAAGAAACACCATATATTTT.

CDR3 DNA sequence: TGTGCCAGTAGTGCGACTTCGACAGGGGCCAACTATGGCTACACCTTC. This translates into CASSATSTGANYGYTF. The chain links TRBV19 to TRBJ1-2; TRBD1 matches at 8 bases. J lost 2 bases, V lost 5 bases, and 10 bases had no gene match. The CDR3 runs to 16 residues. Germline CDR1 LNHDA, CDR2 SQIVND (reference sequence). Full variable domain (outside the CDR3, taken from reference TRBV19 and TRBJ1-2): DGGITQSPKYLFRKEGQNVTLSCEQNLNHDAMYWYRQDPGQGLRLIYYSQIVNDFQKGDIAEGYSVSREKKESFPLTVTSAQKNPTAFYLCASSATSTGANYGYTFGSGTRLTVV.